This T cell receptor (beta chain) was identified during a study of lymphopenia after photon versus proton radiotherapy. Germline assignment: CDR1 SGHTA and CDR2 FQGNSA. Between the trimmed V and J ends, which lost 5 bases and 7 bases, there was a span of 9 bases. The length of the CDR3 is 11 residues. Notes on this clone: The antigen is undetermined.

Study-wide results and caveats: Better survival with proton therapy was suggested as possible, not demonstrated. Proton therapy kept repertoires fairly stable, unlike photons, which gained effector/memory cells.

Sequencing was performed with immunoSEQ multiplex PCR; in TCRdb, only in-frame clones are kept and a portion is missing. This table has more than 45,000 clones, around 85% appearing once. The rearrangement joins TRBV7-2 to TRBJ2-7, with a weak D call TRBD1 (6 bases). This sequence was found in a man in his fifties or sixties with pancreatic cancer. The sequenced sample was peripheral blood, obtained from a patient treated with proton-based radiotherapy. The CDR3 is CASSPGTEQYF. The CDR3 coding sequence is TGTGCCAGCAGCCCCGGGACAGAGCAGTACTTC.